This is a list of T cell receptor beta chains from one sample in a study of T-cell memory formation after mild COVID-19. TCRdb called the 5' RACE reads again in MiXCR, with one record for every CDR3 protein. This sample has tens of thousands of distinct CDR3 sequences, with around 15% found just once. Material: PBMCs or a T cell subset sorted from them (not recorded which). The receptors derive from a man younger than 30 who had mild COVID-19 (a few samples of this study predate the infection). Cell type and time point are not known. The conserved cysteine and the conserved F or W are not part of the CDR3 here. Fields, in order: CDR3 protein, V gene, J gene, CDR3 length.

CDR3 protein: ASSFNPDNEQF; V gene: TRBV5-6; J gene: TRBJ2-1; CDR3 length: 11
CDR3 protein: ASSRGSSYNEQF; V gene: TRBV6-2/TRBV6-3; J gene: TRBJ2-1; CDR3 length: 12
CDR3 protein: ASGEGNQPQH; V gene: TRBV27; J gene: TRBJ1-5; CDR3 length: 10
CDR3 protein: ASSFSAANYGYT; V gene: TRBV7-9; J gene: TRBJ1-2; CDR3 length: 12
CDR3 protein: ASSQDDRPNTGELF; V gene: TRBV4-3; J gene: TRBJ2-2; CDR3 length: 14
CDR3 protein: SVPYPGHRQETQY; V gene: TRBV29-1; J gene: TRBJ2-5; CDR3 length: 13
CDR3 protein: ASRLPDRDTGELF; V gene: TRBV6-5; J gene: TRBJ2-2; CDR3 length: 13
CDR3 protein: ASSVGTALNEQF; V gene: TRBV9; J gene: TRBJ2-1; CDR3 length: 12
CDR3 protein: SVPSTGIPNTGELF; V gene: TRBV20-1; J gene: TRBJ2-2; CDR3 length: 14
CDR3 protein: ASSVGYGYT; V gene: TRBV9; J gene: TRBJ1-2; CDR3 length: 9
CDR3 protein: ASSEYVLLETQY; V gene: TRBV25-1; J gene: TRBJ2-5; CDR3 length: 12
CDR3 protein: ASSQGERTYEQY; V gene: TRBV4-2; J gene: TRBJ2-7; CDR3 length: 12
CDR3 protein: ASTRAGEAF; V gene: TRBV5-1; J gene: TRBJ1-1; CDR3 length: 9
CDR3 protein: ASSVVGAGDGETQY; V gene: TRBV9; J gene: TRBJ2-5; CDR3 length: 14
CDR3 protein: ASSFDSLNYGYT; V gene: TRBV12-3/TRBV12-4; J gene: TRBJ1-2; CDR3 length: 12
CDR3 protein: ASSPGGGYGEQF; V gene: TRBV12-3/TRBV12-4; J gene: TRBJ2-1; CDR3 length: 12
CDR3 protein: ASSRSGGRGDTQY; V gene: TRBV4-3; J gene: TRBJ2-3; CDR3 length: 13
CDR3 protein: ASSQDIGDRAGYT; V gene: TRBV4-1; J gene: TRBJ1-2; CDR3 length: 13
CDR3 protein: ASSQVPRSGMDQPQH; V gene: TRBV3-1; J gene: TRBJ1-5; CDR3 length: 15
CDR3 protein: ASSLASWAVEF; V gene: TRBV12-3/TRBV12-4; J gene: TRBJ2-1; CDR3 length: 11
CDR3 protein: ASSFFLAGRGTGELF; V gene: TRBV7-9; J gene: TRBJ2-2; CDR3 length: 15
CDR3 protein: ASSPVGGGSNYGYT; V gene: TRBV7-6; J gene: TRBJ1-2; CDR3 length: 14
CDR3 protein: ASSEAGGLAGELF; V gene: TRBV6-1; J gene: TRBJ2-2; CDR3 length: 13
CDR3 protein: ASSLIRGDLAKNIQY; V gene: TRBV7-3; J gene: TRBJ2-4; CDR3 length: 15
CDR3 protein: ASTPGTVQQETQY; V gene: TRBV28; J gene: TRBJ2-5; CDR3 length: 13
CDR3 protein: ASREGAYNEQF; V gene: TRBV7-9; J gene: TRBJ2-1; CDR3 length: 11
CDR3 protein: ASSLTPGDQPQH; V gene: TRBV12-3/TRBV12-4; J gene: TRBJ1-5; CDR3 length: 12
CDR3 protein: ASSLGASYEQY; V gene: TRBV12-3/TRBV12-4; J gene: TRBJ2-7; CDR3 length: 11
CDR3 protein: ASSYTDTQPYEQY; V gene: TRBV6-5; J gene: TRBJ2-7; CDR3 length: 13
CDR3 protein: ASSDPGGTGRVHTQY; V gene: TRBV9; J gene: TRBJ2-3; CDR3 length: 15
CDR3 protein: SARDVGGQETQY; V gene: TRBV20-1; J gene: TRBJ2-5; CDR3 length: 12
CDR3 protein: ASSPGTGGSTGELF; V gene: TRBV4-3; J gene: TRBJ2-2; CDR3 length: 14
CDR3 protein: ASRGSSYNEQF; V gene: TRBV11-2; J gene: TRBJ2-1; CDR3 length: 11
CDR3 protein: ASRASLGTNYGYT; V gene: TRBV27; J gene: TRBJ1-2; CDR3 length: 13
CDR3 protein: ASSFTGTPGELF; V gene: TRBV7-9; J gene: TRBJ2-2; CDR3 length: 12
CDR3 protein: ASSPLGLAGAPRSKY; V gene: TRBV12-3/TRBV12-4; J gene: TRBJ2-7; CDR3 length: 15
CDR3 protein: ASSQAPQYANAEAF; V gene: TRBV4-3; J gene: TRBJ1-1; CDR3 length: 14
CDR3 protein: ASSQEVTGANVLT; V gene: TRBV4-1; J gene: TRBJ2-6; CDR3 length: 13
CDR3 protein: ASSGDNHNEQF; V gene: TRBV5-4; J gene: TRBJ2-1; CDR3 length: 11
CDR3 protein: ATRVTENTGELF; V gene: TRBV15; J gene: TRBJ2-2; CDR3 length: 12
CDR3 protein: ASSWTSGASGQY; V gene: TRBV5-4; J gene: TRBJ2-5; CDR3 length: 12
CDR3 protein: ASSSGQGFEKLF; V gene: TRBV5-1; J gene: TRBJ1-4; CDR3 length: 12
CDR3 protein: ASSDASDTGELF; V gene: TRBV6-4; J gene: TRBJ2-2; CDR3 length: 12
CDR3 protein: ASSPQQDADTQY; V gene: TRBV7-9; J gene: TRBJ2-3; CDR3 length: 12
CDR3 protein: ASSLTGTGGTDTQY; V gene: TRBV7-3; J gene: TRBJ2-3; CDR3 length: 14
CDR3 protein: ASSEAGGAPDTQY; V gene: TRBV6-4; J gene: TRBJ2-3; CDR3 length: 13
CDR3 protein: ASSLISPEQF; V gene: TRBV11-2; J gene: TRBJ2-1; CDR3 length: 10
CDR3 protein: ASSSGNTGELF; V gene: TRBV6-2/TRBV6-3; J gene: TRBJ2-2; CDR3 length: 11
CDR3 protein: ASTRETGGRSGANVLT; V gene: TRBV4-3; J gene: TRBJ2-6; CDR3 length: 16
CDR3 protein: ASSHADGLAGGPSETQY; V gene: TRBV4-1; J gene: TRBJ2-5; CDR3 length: 17
CDR3 protein: ASSDSALEPQH; V gene: TRBV7-9; J gene: TRBJ1-5; CDR3 length: 11
CDR3 protein: ASSGTSDYNEQF; V gene: TRBV6-2/TRBV6-3; J gene: TRBJ2-1; CDR3 length: 12
CDR3 protein: ATRPRVGTEAF; V gene: TRBV10-3; J gene: TRBJ1-1; CDR3 length: 11
CDR3 protein: ASSQDWTGGPGELF; V gene: TRBV14; J gene: TRBJ2-2; CDR3 length: 14